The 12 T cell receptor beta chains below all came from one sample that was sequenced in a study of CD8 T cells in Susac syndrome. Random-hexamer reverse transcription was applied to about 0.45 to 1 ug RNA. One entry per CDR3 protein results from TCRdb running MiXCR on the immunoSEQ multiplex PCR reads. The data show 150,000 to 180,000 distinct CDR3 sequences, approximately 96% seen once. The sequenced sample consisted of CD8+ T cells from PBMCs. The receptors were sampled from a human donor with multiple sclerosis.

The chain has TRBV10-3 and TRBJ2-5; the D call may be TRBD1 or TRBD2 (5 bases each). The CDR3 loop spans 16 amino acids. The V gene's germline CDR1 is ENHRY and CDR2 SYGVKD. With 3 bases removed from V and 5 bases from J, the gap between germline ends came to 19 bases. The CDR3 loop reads CAISDREGAGTETQYF. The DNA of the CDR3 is TGTGCCATCAGTGACAGGGAAGGGGCCGGGACGGAGACCCAGTACTTC.

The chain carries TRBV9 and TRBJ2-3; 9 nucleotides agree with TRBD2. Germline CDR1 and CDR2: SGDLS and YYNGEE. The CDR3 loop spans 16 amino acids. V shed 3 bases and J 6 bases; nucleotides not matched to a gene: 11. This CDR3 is CASSGDSGGPFDTQYF. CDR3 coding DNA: TGTGCCAGCAGCGGCGACAGCGGGGGGCCATTCGATACGCAGTATTTT.

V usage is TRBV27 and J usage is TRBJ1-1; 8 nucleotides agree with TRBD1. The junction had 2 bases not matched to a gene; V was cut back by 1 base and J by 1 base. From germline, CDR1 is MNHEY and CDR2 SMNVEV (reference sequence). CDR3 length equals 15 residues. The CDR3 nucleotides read TGTGCCAGCAGTTTATGGGGGACAGGGAACACTGAAGCTTTCTTT. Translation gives CASSLWGTGNTEAFF.

Written as DNA, the CDR3 is TGCAGTGCTCGAGCCGGGACAGGGAAGACTGAAGCTTTCTTT. It translates to CSARAGTGKTEAFF. This rearrangement joins TRBV20-1 to TRBJ1-1; 9 bases match TRBD1. V dropped 5 bases and J dropped 5; count of bases not matched to a gene: 9. Germline values: CDR1 DFQATT, CDR2 SNEGSKA (reference sequence). CDR3 size: 14 residues.

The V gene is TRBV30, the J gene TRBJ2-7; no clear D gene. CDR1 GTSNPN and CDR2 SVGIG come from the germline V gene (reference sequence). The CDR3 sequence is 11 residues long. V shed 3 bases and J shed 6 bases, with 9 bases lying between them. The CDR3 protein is CAWRGTGEQYF. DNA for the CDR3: TGTGCCTGGAGGGGTACGGGCGAGCAGTACTTC. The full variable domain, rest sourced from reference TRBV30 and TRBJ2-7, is SQTIHQWPATLVQPVGSPLSLECTVEGTSNPNLYWYRQAAGRGLQLLFYSVGIGQISSEVPQNLSASRPQDRQFILSSKKLLLSDSGFYLCAWRGTGEQYFGPGTRLTVT.

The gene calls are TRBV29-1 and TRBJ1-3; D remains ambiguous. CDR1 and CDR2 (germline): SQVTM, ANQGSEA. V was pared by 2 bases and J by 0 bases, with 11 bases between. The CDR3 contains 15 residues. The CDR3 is CSVESDGSSGNTIYF. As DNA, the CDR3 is TGCAGCGTTGAATCGGACGGCAGCTCTGGAAACACCATATATTTT. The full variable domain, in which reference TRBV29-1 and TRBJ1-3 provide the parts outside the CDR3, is SAVISQKPSRDICQRGTSLTIQCQVDSQVTMMFWYRQQPGQSLTLIATANQGSEATYESGFVIDKFPISRPNLTFSTLTVSNMSPEDSSIYLCSVESDGSSGNTIYFGEGSWLTVV.

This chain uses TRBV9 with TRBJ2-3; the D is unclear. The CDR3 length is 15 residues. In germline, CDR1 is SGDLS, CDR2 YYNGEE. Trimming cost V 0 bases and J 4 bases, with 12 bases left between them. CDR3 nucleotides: TGTGCCAGCAGCGTAGTGGCGTCCACAGCAGATACGCAGTATTTT. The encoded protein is CASSVVASTADTQYF.

The CDR3 nucleotides read TGTGCCAGCAGCTACAGGGGAGGTGGAAACACCATATATTTT. It is translated as CASSYRGGGNTIYF. This chain uses TRBV14 with TRBJ1-3, with 7 bases aligning to TRBD1. Germline V gene lookup returns CDR1 SGHDN and CDR2 FVKESK. J was trimmed by 3 bases and V by 5 bases; bases with no gene match: 4. The CDR3 has 14 amino acids.

CDR3 coding DNA: TGCGCCAGCAATACGGACCTAAACAATGAGCAGTTCTTC. As protein: CASNTDLNNEQFF. This chain links TRBV5-1 with TRBJ2-1; D gene unclear. Germline assignment: CDR1 SGHRS and CDR2 YFSETQ. Trimming left V 6 bases short and J 5 bases short, with 12 bases between. The CDR3 runs to 13 residues.

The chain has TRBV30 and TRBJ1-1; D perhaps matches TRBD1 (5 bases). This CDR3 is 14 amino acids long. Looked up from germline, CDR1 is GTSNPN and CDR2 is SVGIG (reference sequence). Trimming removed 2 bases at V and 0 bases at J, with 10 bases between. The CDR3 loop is CAWSSGFMNTEAFF. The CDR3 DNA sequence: TGTGCCTGGAGTTCAGGGTTCATGAACACTGAAGCTTTCTTT.

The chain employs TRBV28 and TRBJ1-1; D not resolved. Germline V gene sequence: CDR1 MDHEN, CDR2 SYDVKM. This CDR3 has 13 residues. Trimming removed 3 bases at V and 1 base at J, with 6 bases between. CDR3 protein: CASSFLANTEAFF. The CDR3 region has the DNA TGTGCCAGCAGTTTTTTGGCGAACACTGAAGCTTTCTTT.

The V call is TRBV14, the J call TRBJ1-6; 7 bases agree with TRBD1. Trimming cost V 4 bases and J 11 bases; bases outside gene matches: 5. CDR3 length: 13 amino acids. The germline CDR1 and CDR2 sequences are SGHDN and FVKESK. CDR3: CASSPRQGTPLHF. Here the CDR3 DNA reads TGTGCCAGCAGCCCCCGACAGGGCACACCCCTCCACTTT. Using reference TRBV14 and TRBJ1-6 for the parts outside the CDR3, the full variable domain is EAGVTQFPSHSVIEKGQTVTLRCDPISGHDNLYWYRRVMGKEIKFLLHFVKESKQDESGMPNNRFLAERTGGTYSTLKVQPAELEDSGVYFCASSPRQGTPLHFGNGTRLTVT.